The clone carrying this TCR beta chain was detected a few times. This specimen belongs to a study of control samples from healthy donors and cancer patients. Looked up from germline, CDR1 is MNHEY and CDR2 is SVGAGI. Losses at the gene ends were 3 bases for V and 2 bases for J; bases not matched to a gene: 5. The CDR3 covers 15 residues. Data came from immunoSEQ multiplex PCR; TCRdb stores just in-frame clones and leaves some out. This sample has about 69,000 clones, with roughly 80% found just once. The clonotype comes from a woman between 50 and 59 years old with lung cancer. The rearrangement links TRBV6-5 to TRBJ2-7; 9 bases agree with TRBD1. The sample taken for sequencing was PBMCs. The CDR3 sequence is CASSYVGTGTYEQYF. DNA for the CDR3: TGTGCCAGCAGTTATGTTGGGACAGGGACCTACGAGCAGTACTTC.